The 31 T cell receptor beta chains below were found in one sample sequenced in a study of OX40 agonist ivuxolimab in advanced cancers. Method: immunoSEQ multiplex PCR; TCRdb's copy keeps in-frame clones and lacks some. The repertoire includes roughly 51,000 clones, approximately 86% of them detected once, and around 10% sits in the top ten. This specimen was CD4+ or CD8+ T cells sorted from blood, taken in a trial of the OX40 agonist ivuxolimab. These receptor sequences come from an adult with an advanced solid tumor such as melanoma, head and neck, liver or kidney cancer.

This chain joins TRBV28 and TRBJ1-2; unclear D gene. The CDR3 sequence is 14 residues long. The ends were cut back, 4 bases at V and 7 bases at J, with 16 bases in the middle. Germline V gene data show CDR1 as MDHEN and CDR2 as SYDVKM. CDR3 region: CASSSVASGAGYTF. Here the CDR3 DNA reads TGTGCCAGCAGTTCCGTGGCTTCAGGCGCTGGCTACACCTTC.

V gene TRBV14 combines with J gene TRBJ2-3; perhaps TRBD2 as D (6 bases). Germline V lookup: CDR1 SGHDN, CDR2 FVKESK. The CDR3 loop spans 14 amino acids. V lost 1 base and J lost 6, with 11 bases in between. CDR3 amino acids: CASSQGLSGDTQYF. The CDR3 nucleotides read TGTGCCAGCAGCCAAGGACTAAGCGGGGATACGCAGTATTTT.

The genes are TRBV9 and TRBJ1-2; unclear D gene. CDR1 and CDR2 from the germline V gene are SGDLS and YYNGEE. CDR3 size: 14 residues. Trimming stripped 0 bases from V and 5 bases from J, with 11 bases between. DNA for the CDR3: TGTGCCAGCAGCGTAGACGAGAACTTTTATGGCTACACCTTC. It yields the protein CASSVDENFYGYTF.

The chain links TRBV9 to TRBJ1-2; D is ambiguous. Trimming took 2 bases from V and 3 from J, leaving 5 bases between them. The CDR3 is 12 amino acids. The V gene's germline CDR1 is SGDLS and CDR2 YYNGEE. CDR3 sequence (DNA): TGTGCCAGCAGCGTCGACGACTATGGCTACACCTTC. Translating gives CASSVDDYGYTF.

In this sample, this clone turned up once. The chain's CDR3 is CASSSGPAYEQYF. The CDR3 nucleotides read TGTGCCAGCAGTTCGGGACCCGCCTACGAGCAGTACTTC. V usage is TRBV28 and J usage is TRBJ2-7; D assignment may be TRBD1 or TRBD2 (5 bases each). V gave up 4 bases and J gave up 2 bases, with 9 bases separating them. CDR1 is MDHEN and CDR2 is SYDVKM in the germline V gene. This CDR3 region has 13 residues.

V gene TRBV25-1 combines with J gene TRBJ2-3; no clear D. Germline CDR1 and CDR2: MGHDK and SYGVNS. This CDR3 spans 12 amino acids. Trimming took off 4 bases at V and 3 bases at J, with 5 bases between the two ends. CDR3 protein: CASSAGTDTQYF. The CDR3 DNA reads as TGTGCCAGCAGTGCGGGTACAGATACGCAGTATTTT.

The rearrangement links TRBV13 to TRBJ2-1; possible D gene TRBD2, 6 bases. Germline-derived CDR1 and CDR2 are PRHDT and FYEKMQ (reference sequence). The V gene lost 5 bases and the J gene lost 0 bases, with 14 bases spanning the gap. CDR3 length: 16 amino acids. The CDR3 DNA is TGTGCCAGCAGCGCGCTTCGGGGGAACTCCTACAATGAGCAGTTCTTC. As protein: CASSALRGNSYNEQFF. The whole variable domain, filled in from reference TRBV13 and TRBJ2-1, reads AAGVIQSPRHLIKEKRETATLKCYPIPRHDTVYWYQQGPGQDPQFLISFYEKMQSDKGSIPDRFSAQQFSDYHSELNMSSLELGDSALYFCASSALRGNSYNEQFFGPGTRLTVL.

This clone has only one observation. The chain employs TRBV7-3 and TRBJ2-1; a possible D gene is TRBD2 (6 bases). The germline V gene encodes CDR1 SGHTA and CDR2 FQGTGA. The CDR3 is 16 amino acids. Trimming took 0 bases from V and 0 from J, leaving 9 bases between them. CDR3 nucleotides: TGTGCCAGCAGCTTAACTAGCGGTACCTCCTACAATGAGCAGTTCTTC. As protein: CASSLTSGTSYNEQFF.

V gene TRBV9 combines with J gene TRBJ2-7; TRBD2 might be the D (5 bases). The V gene lost 3 bases and the J gene lost 9 bases, with 16 bases spanning the gap. The CDR3 length is 13 residues. CDR1 is SGDLS, CDR2 YYNGEE, per germline. The CDR3 DNA reads TGTGCCAGCAGCGGTGACGGGGAAGTTGGGCAGTACTTC. Protein sequence: CASSGDGEVGQYF.

The rearrangement joins TRBV6-5 to TRBJ1-4; a weak D match, TRBD1 (6 bases). Germline loops: CDR1 MNHEY, CDR2 SVGAGI. V lost 6 bases, J lost 10 bases, and 15 bases lay in between. The CDR3 extends over 13 amino acids. In nucleotides, the CDR3 is TGTGCCAGCAGCTACCGACAGGAGGCAAAACTGTTTTTT. The encoded protein is CASSYRQEAKLFF.

The chain employs TRBV4-1 and TRBJ2-5; D gene ambiguous. There are 14 residues in the CDR3. The V gene's germline CDR1 is MGHRA and CDR2 YSYEKL. V gave up 0 bases and J gave up 2 bases, with 7 bases separating them. CDR3 in amino acids: CASSQESQQETQYF. CDR3 nucleotide sequence: TGCGCCAGCAGCCAAGAAAGTCAGCAAGAGACCCAGTACTTC.

V gene TRBV9 combines with J gene TRBJ2-6; 7 positions agree with TRBD1. This CDR3 has 16 amino acids. V trimming: 4 bases; J trimming: 4 bases; junction bases outside the gene matches: 8. Looked up from germline, CDR1 is SGDLS and CDR2 is YYNGEE. The CDR3 loop is CASSPSTGSGANVLTF. The CDR3 coding sequence is TGTGCCAGCAGCCCATCGACAGGGTCCGGGGCCAACGTCCTGACTTTC.

The chain links TRBV7-8 to TRBJ1-2; 11 nucleotides agree with TRBD1. Germline CDR1 SGHVS, CDR2 FQNEAQ. This CDR3 is built from 15 residues. Trimming removed 5 bases from V and 4 bases from J; junction bases left unmatched: 6. CDR3 protein: CASSLGTGGGYGYTF. CDR3 DNA sequence: TGTGCCAGCAGCCTCGGGACAGGGGGAGGCTATGGCTACACCTTC.

The rearrangement uses TRBV9 and TRBJ1-4; D is unresolved. CDR1 is SGDLS, CDR2 YYNGEE, per germline. V shed 3 bases and J shed 6 bases, with 3 bases lying between them. The CDR3 runs to 11 residues. The CDR3 bases are TGTGCCAGCAGCGCTTATGAAAAACTGTTTTTT. It encodes CASSAYEKLFF.

This clone came up once. In DNA form, the CDR3 reads TGTGCCAGCAGTTTATCGGCGGGGGGAGTAGACTTTGGAAACACCATATATTTT. This gives the protein CASSLSAGGVDFGNTIYF. The chain recombines TRBV27 with TRBJ1-3; D perhaps matches TRBD1 (5 bases). Trimming took off 0 bases at V and 3 bases at J, with 18 bases between the two ends. The germline gives CDR1 MNHEY, CDR2 SMNVEV (reference sequence). The length of the CDR3 is 18 residues.

CDR3 amino acids: CASRQDYEQYV. The CDR3 region has the DNA TGTGCCAGTAGACAGGACTACGAGCAGTACGTC. V and J are TRBV6-5 and TRBJ2-7, with D possibly TRBD1 on 6 matching bases. The CDR3 has 11 residues. V shed 9 bases and J shed 3 bases, with 9 bases lying between them. Looked up from germline, CDR1 is MNHEY and CDR2 is SVGAGI.

The V and J genes are TRBV7-2 and TRBJ2-5, with D possibly being TRBD1 or TRBD2 (6 bases each). The CDR3 length is 16 residues. CDR1 is SGHTA and CDR2 is FQGNSA in the germline V gene. V lost 11 bases and J lost 1, with 23 bases in between. The CDR3 here is CASGLRRGAPQETQYF. CDR3 DNA: TGTGCCTCGGGTCTGCGGAGGGGGGCCCCCCAAGAGACCCAGTACTTC.

The chain uses TRBV5-5 and TRBJ2-3, with D possibly matching TRBD1 (6 bases). The CDR3 consists of 18 residues. V lost 3 bases, J lost 2 bases, and 22 bases lay in between. Germline V gene lookup returns CDR1 SGHKS and CDR2 YYEKEE (reference sequence). The CDR3 here is CASSYQRTGTPFTDTQYF. The DNA for the CDR3 is TGTGCCAGCAGCTACCAGAGGACGGGGACACCATTCACAGATACGCAGTATTTT.

This chain uses TRBV7-9 with TRBJ2-7, with TRBD2 matching over 8 bases. This CDR3 comprises 13 residues. Germline CDR1 reads SEHNR; CDR2 reads FQNEAQ (reference sequence). V gave up 4 bases and J gave up 2 bases; unmatched junction bases: 1. CDR3 protein: CASSSGGTYEQYF. Here the CDR3 DNA reads TGTGCCAGCAGCTCGGGAGGGACCTACGAGCAGTACTTC.

CDR3 in amino acids: CASSLDFLSGGYTGELFF. CDR3 in DNA: TGTGCCAGCAGCTTAGATTTCCTCTCAGGGGGTTACACCGGGGAGCTGTTTTTT. The chain uses TRBV11-2 and TRBJ2-2, with 7 bases lining up with TRBD1. Germline loops: CDR1 SGHAT, CDR2 FQNNGV. V lost 0 bases, J lost 3 bases, and 10 bases stayed unmatched. This CDR3 region has 18 residues. The full variable domain, with the rest looked up from reference TRBV11-2 and TRBJ2-2, is EAGVAQSPRYKIIEKRQSVAFWCNPISGHATLYWYQQILGQGPKLLIQFQNNGVVDDSQLPKDRFSAERLKGVDSTLKIQPAKLEDSAVYLCASSLDFLSGGYTGELFFGEGSRLTVL.

CDR3 nucleotide sequence: TGTGCCAGCAGCCTGGACAGGGAGGTAAGCAATCAGCCCCAGCATTTT. This translates into CASSLDREVSNQPQHF. The rearrangement uses TRBV7-9 and TRBJ1-5; 8 nucleotides agree with TRBD1. Germline CDR1 SEHNR, CDR2 FQNEAQ (reference sequence). V gave up 5 bases and J gave up 1 base; unmatched junction bases: 7. CDR3 length equals 16 residues.

The chain links TRBV7-6 to TRBJ2-7; D gene unclear. There are 13 residues in the CDR3. Per germline, CDR1 SGHVS and CDR2 FNYEAQ. V gave up 3 bases and J gave up 3 bases, with 9 bases separating them. The CDR3 DNA is TGTGCCAGCAGCTTTGGGGTAAACTACGAGCAGTACTTC. Encoded protein: CASSFGVNYEQYF.

The chain links TRBV29-1 to TRBJ1-1, with 9 positions matching TRBD1. This CDR3 contains 14 residues. V dropped 3 bases and J dropped 6; count of bases not matched to a gene: 8. Germline CDR1 SQVTM, CDR2 ANQGSEA. The CDR3 reads CSVDKDRGRPEAFF. The CDR3 DNA sequence: TGCAGCGTTGATAAGGACAGGGGTCGGCCTGAAGCTTTCTTT.

The chain recombines TRBV5-4 with TRBJ2-3; the D gene could be TRBD1 or TRBD2 (6 bases each). Trimming took 0 bases from V and 2 from J, leaving 7 bases between them. The germline V gene encodes CDR1 SGHNT and CDR2 YYREEE (reference sequence). CDR3 length: 14 amino acids. CDR3 sequence (DNA): TGTGCCAGCAGCTTGGCGGGGGCCACAGATACGCAGTATTTT. This sequence encodes CASSLAGATDTQYF.

This clone was observed a single time. V gene TRBV12-5 combines with J gene TRBJ2-1; D remains ambiguous. The length of the CDR3 is 12 residues. Trimming shortened V by 7 bases and J by 6 bases, and 10 bases separated the two germline ends. Germline assignment: CDR1 LGHNT and CDR2 FRNRAP. This chain's CDR3 is CASEGPANEQFF. The CDR3 nucleotides read TGTGCTAGTGAGGGCCCCGCCAATGAGCAGTTCTTC.

A remark on this clone: Other nucleotide sequences in the sample specify the same CDR3. This chain uses TRBV19 with TRBJ1-5; D is ambiguous. CDR3 length equals 14 residues. V gave up 3 bases and J gave up 0 bases, with 6 bases separating them. The germline CDR1 and CDR2 sequences are LNHDA and SQIVND (reference sequence). This chain's CDR3 is CASSIRDSNQPQHF. The CDR3 DNA reads as TGTGCCAGTAGTATTAGAGATAGCAATCAGCCCCAGCATTTT. Full variable domain (outside the CDR3, taken from reference TRBV19 and TRBJ1-5): DGGITQSPKYLFRKEGQNVTLSCEQNLNHDAMYWYRQDPGQGLRLIYYSQIVNDFQKGDIAEGYSVSREKKESFPLTVTSAQKNPTAFYLCASSIRDSNQPQHFGDGTRLSIL.

The V gene is TRBV5-1, the J gene TRBJ2-5; TRBD2 matches 10 bases. CDR3 size: 16 residues. CDR1 and CDR2 (germline): SGHRS, YFSETQ. V lost 4 bases and J lost 5; bases outside the gene matches: 11. The CDR3 nucleotides read TGCGCCAGCAGCCCCCGGGGTAGCGGGGGGTATGAGACCCAGTACTTC. Protein: CASSPRGSGGYETQYF. Full variable domain (missing parts from reference TRBV5-1 and TRBJ2-5): KAGVTQTPRYLIKTRGQQVTLSCSPISGHRSVSWYQQTPGQGLQFLFEYFSETQRNKGNFPGRFSGRQFSNSRSEMNVSTLELGDSALYLCASSPRGSGGYETQYFGPGTRLLVL.

V and J are TRBV6-5 and TRBJ1-1; no clear D. The CDR3 length is 11 residues. Trimming took 5 bases from V and 14 from J, leaving 15 bases between them. The germline V gene has CDR1 MNHEY and CDR2 SVGAGI. The CDR3 loop reads CASSETVPSFF. CDR3 coding DNA: TGTGCCAGCAGTGAAACAGTTCCGTCCTTCTTT.

This clone was picked up one time. V usage is TRBV27 and J usage is TRBJ2-7; D gene unclear. Trimming took off 4 bases at V and 4 bases at J, with 17 bases between the two ends. This CDR3 is built from 15 residues. Germline lookup yields CDR1 MNHEY and CDR2 SMNVEV (reference sequence). CDR3 coding DNA: TGTGCCAGCAGTTCACAAGACGAGCTCGGGTACGAGCAGTACTTC. This encodes CASSSQDELGYEQYF.

The chain employs TRBV5-4 and TRBJ2-7; no definite D call. Trimming removed 4 bases at V and 2 bases at J, with 10 bases between. The germline V gene has CDR1 SGHNT and CDR2 YYREEE (reference sequence). This CDR3 is built from 13 residues. DNA of the CDR3: TGTGCCAGCAGCCCCCGGGCGACCTACGAGCAGTACGTC. Translating gives CASSPRATYEQYV.

This sequence joins TRBV29-1 and TRBJ2-2; 7 bases are a match to TRBD2. CDR1 and CDR2 from the germline V gene are SQVTM and ANQGSEA. J gave up 2 bases and V 7 bases, and 4 bases lay outside the gene matches. The CDR3 totals 13 residues. As DNA, the CDR3 is TGCAGCGGTCTAGCGGTTAACACCGGGGAGCTGTTTTTT. Residues: CSGLAVNTGELFF.